Listed below are T cell receptor beta chains from one sample, sequenced in a study of Graves' ophthalmopathy and Graves' hyperthyroidism. TCRdb reanalysed the multiplex PCR reads using MiXCR and keeps one entry per CDR3 protein. The sample carries 200,000 to 250,000 distinct CDR3 sequences, under 30% recorded once. Sequencing used peripheral blood. These receptors all stem from a man aged 50 to 60 with Graves' ophthalmopathy. CDR3s include the opening cysteine and the closing phenylalanine or tryptophan. Fields, in order: V gene, J gene, CDR3 protein.

TRBV12-3/TRBV12-4,TRBJ1-3,CASSPTGGAKGNTIYF
TRBV6-1,TRBJ2-7,CASSEVGPRRYF
TRBV6-2/TRBV6-3,TRBJ2-5,CASSRGQTDQETQYF
TRBV6-1,TRBJ2-5,CASSEAQAAQETQYF
TRBV7-2,TRBJ1-1,CASRTQGATGTEAFF
TRBV6-2/TRBV6-3,TRBJ2-7,CASSPHRRNF
TRBV20-1,TRBJ2-2,CSARGPSGRANTGELFF
TRBV5-1,TRBJ2-2,CASSFQGPLTSNTGELFF
TRBV7-2,TRBJ2-7,CASSLVLAGPKGEQYF
TRBV5-1,TRBJ2-7,CASSDGRAYEQYF
TRBV12-3/TRBV12-4,TRBJ1-2,CASSLVRGYDGYTF
TRBV12-3/TRBV12-4,TRBJ1-1,CARMTPGQNTEAFF
TRBV27,TRBJ2-6,CASSLSWVGANVLTF
TRBV12-3/TRBV12-4,TRBJ1-2,CASSPQAGDYGYTF
TRBV7-9,TRBJ1-5,CASSSATGSNQPQHF
TRBV25-1,TRBJ2-5,CASSELRREDQETQYF
TRBV6-1,TRBJ1-2,CASRRQGYSYGYTF
TRBV6-1,TRBJ1-1,CASSTADTEAFF
TRBV6-1,TRBJ1-5,CASRPDRNNQPQHF
TRBV28,TRBJ1-6,CASIDSTSSYNSPLHF
TRBV10-3,TRBJ2-7,CATSDLGQGAGYEQYF
TRBV13,TRBJ2-5,CASSFSTGGRETQYF
TRBV12-3/TRBV12-4,TRBJ1-1,CASGTALNTEAFF
TRBV18,TRBJ2-7,CASSPPRGREREQYF
TRBV30,TRBJ1-1,CAWSRAGTHNTEAFF
TRBV29-1,TRBJ2-7,CSVGGKADRPSYEQYF
TRBV19,TRBJ2-7,CASSMARGRFGYEQYF
TRBV28,TRBJ2-2,CASSLRQGFSGELFF
TRBV11-2,TRBJ2-7,CASSRTGGRYEQYF
TRBV12-3/TRBV12-4,TRBJ2-2,CASTYGQSVGELFF
TRBV6-1,TRBJ1-2,CASSELGYGYTF
TRBV27,TRBJ2-7,CASSLYISGRYEQYF
TRBV28,TRBJ2-7,CASSLLGSGSNEQYF
TRBV7-2,TRBJ2-7,CASRLSGSYEQYF
TRBV6-1,TRBJ2-6,CASSPNLEVFGANVLTF
TRBV10-3,TRBJ2-5,CAISDARTAQETQYF
TRBV27,TRBJ2-5,CASSLRTPGETQYF
TRBV24-1,TRBJ2-5,CATSDKTGREETQYF
TRBV6-5,TRBJ1-1,CASSYPPGTGDTEAFF
TRBV15,TRBJ2-5,CATSRGSGDQETQYF
TRBV11-2,TRBJ2-3,CASSSLASGSDTQYF
TRBV13,TRBJ1-2,CASSWGQGDYGYTF
TRBV12-3/TRBV12-4,TRBJ1-1,CASSLGGGVNTEAFF
TRBV11-1,TRBJ2-2,CASSPFEGDVTGELFF
TRBV7-2,TRBJ1-5,CASTREGNQPQHF
TRBV20-1,TRBJ2-7,CSARESGLYEQYF